The TCR beta chain described here comes from a study of T cells in Graves' hyperthyroidism and ophthalmopathy. The CDR3 contains 16 residues. The germline gives CDR1 SGHVS, CDR2 FNYEAQ. The V and J ends lost 5 bases and 4 bases respectively, with 20 bases between them. Diagnoses were established using clinical symptoms, serum thyroxine and TRAb, thyroid ultrasound and orbital computed tomography. RNA transcripts gave rise to amplified TCR beta CDR3 regions. A set of HTBI primers served as the primers for a first-round RT-PCR of the TCR CDR3. TCRdb used MiXCR to reprocess the multiplex PCR reads, holding one entry per CDR3 protein. This table has hundreds of thousands of distinct CDR3 sequences, more than 12% appearing once. This clonotype was seen repeatedly, ten times or more.

Sequencing was performed on blood. The TCR originated in a woman in her fifties or sixties with Graves' ophthalmopathy. The genes are TRBV7-6 and TRBJ2-5; a possible D gene is TRBD1 (5 bases). CDR3: CASSPLAAQRGETQYF. The CDR3 DNA reads as TGTGCCAGCAGCCCACTCGCCGCCCAAAGGGGAGAGACCCAGTACTTC.